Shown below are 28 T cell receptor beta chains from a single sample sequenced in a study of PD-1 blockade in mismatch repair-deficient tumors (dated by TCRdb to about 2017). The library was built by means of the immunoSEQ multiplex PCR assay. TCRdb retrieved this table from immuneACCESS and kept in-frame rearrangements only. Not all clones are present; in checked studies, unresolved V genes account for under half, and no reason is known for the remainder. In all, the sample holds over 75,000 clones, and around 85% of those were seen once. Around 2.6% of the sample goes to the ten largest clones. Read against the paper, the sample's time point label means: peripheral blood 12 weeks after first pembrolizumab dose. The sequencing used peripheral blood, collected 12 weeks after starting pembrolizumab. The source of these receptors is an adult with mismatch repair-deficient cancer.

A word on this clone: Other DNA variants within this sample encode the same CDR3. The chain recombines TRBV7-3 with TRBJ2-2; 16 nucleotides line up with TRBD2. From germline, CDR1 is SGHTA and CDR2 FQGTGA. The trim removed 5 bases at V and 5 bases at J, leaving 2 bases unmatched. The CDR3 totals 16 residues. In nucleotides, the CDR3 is TGTGCCAGCAGCCGGGGACTAGCGGGAGGGACCGGGGAGCTGTTTTTT. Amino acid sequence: CASSRGLAGGTGELFF.

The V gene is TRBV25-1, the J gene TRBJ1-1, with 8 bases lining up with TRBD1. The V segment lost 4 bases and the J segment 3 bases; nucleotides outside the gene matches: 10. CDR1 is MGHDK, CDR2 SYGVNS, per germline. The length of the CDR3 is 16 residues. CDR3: CASSARGTGGDTEAFF. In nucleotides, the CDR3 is TGTGCCAGCAGTGCACGCGGAACAGGGGGGGACACTGAAGCTTTCTTT.

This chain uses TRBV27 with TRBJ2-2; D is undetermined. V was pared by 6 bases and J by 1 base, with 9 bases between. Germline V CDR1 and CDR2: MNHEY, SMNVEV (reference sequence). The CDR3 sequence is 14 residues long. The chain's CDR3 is CASRGRKNTGELFF. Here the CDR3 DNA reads TGTGCCAGCAGAGGCAGGAAGAACACCGGGGAGCTGTTTTTT.

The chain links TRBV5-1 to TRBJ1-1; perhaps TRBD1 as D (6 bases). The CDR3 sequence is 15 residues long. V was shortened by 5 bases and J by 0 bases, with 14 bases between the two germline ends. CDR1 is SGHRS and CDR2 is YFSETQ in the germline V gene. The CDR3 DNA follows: TGCGCCAGCAGACCCGGGACATCCATGAACACTGAAGCTTTCTTT. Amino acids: CASRPGTSMNTEAFF. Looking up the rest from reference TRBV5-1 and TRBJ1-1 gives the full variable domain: KAGVTQTPRYLIKTRGQQVTLSCSPISGHRSVSWYQQTPGQGLQFLFEYFSETQRNKGNFPGRFSGRQFSNSRSEMNVSTLELGDSALYLCASRPGTSMNTEAFFGQGTRLTVV.

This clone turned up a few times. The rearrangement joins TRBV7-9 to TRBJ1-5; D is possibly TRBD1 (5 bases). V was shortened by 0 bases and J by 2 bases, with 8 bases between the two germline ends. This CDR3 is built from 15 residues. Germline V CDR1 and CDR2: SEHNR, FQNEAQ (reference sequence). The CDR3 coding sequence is TGTGCCAGCAGCTTAGCGGGAGGGGGCAATCAGCCCCAGCATTTT. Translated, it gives CASSLAGGGNQPQHF.

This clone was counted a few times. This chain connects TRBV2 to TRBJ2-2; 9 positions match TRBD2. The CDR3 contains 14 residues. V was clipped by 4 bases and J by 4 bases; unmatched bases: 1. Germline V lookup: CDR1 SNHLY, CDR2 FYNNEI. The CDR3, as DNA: TGTGCCAGCAGTGGCGGGAGGGGCACCGGGGAGCTGTTTTTT. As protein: CASSGGRGTGELFF.

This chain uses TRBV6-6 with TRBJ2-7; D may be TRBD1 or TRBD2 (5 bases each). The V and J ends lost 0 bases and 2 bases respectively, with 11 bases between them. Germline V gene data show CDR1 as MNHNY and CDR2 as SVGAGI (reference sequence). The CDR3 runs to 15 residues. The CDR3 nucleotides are TGTGCCAGCAGTTACTCGAGGGACGCGGCCTACGAGCAGTACTTC. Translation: CASSYSRDAAYEQYF.

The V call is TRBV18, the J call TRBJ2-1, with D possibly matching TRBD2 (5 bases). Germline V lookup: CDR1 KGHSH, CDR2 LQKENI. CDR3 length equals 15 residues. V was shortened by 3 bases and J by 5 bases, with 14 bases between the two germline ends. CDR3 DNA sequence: TGTGCCAGCTCACCCTCGAGGGCCCGGGACAATGAGCAGTTCTTC. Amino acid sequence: CASSPSRARDNEQFF.

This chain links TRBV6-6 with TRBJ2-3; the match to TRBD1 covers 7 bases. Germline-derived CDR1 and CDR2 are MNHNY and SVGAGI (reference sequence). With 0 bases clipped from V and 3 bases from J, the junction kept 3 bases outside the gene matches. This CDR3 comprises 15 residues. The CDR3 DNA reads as TGTGCCAGCAGTTACTCTGAACAGGGGACAGATACGCAGTATTTT. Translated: CASSYSEQGTDTQYF.

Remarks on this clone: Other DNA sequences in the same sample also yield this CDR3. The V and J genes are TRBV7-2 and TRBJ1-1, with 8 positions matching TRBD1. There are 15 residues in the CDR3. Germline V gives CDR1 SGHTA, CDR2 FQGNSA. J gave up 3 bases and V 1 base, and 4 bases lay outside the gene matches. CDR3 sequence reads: CASSLDGTGDTEAFF. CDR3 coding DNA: TGTGCCAGCAGCTTAGACGGGACAGGAGACACTGAAGCTTTCTTT.

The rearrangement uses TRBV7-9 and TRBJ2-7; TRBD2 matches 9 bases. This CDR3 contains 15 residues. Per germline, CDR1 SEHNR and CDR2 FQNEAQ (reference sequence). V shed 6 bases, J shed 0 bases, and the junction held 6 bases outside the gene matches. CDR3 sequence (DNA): TGTGCCAGCAGATCCCTAGCGGGATCCTCCTACGAGCAGTACTTC. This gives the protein CASRSLAGSSYEQYF.

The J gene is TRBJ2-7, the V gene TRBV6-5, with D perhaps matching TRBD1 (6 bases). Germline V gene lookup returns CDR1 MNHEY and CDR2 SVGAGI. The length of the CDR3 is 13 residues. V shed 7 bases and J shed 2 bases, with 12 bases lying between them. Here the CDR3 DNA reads TGTGCCAGCACCCCCCAGGGGACCTACGAGCAGTACTTC. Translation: CASTPQGTYEQYF.

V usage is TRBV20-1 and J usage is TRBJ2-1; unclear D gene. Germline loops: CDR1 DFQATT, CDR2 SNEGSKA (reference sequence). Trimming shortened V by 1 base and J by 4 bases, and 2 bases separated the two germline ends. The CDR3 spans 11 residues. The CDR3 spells CSARGYNEQFF. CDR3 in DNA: TGCAGTGCTAGAGGGTACAATGAGCAGTTCTTC.

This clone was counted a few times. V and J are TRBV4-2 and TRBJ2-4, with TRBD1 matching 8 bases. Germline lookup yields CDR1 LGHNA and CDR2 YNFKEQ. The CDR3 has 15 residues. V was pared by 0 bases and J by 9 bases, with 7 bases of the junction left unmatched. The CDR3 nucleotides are TGTGCCAGCAGCCAAGATGGGGACAGGCGCAGCATTCAGTACTTC. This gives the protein CASSQDGDRRSIQYF.

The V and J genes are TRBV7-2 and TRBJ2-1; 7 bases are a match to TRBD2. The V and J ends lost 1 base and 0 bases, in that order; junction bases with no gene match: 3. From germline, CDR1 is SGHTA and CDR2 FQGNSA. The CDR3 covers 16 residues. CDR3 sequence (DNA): TGTGCCAGCAGCTTAGGGGGAGGGCACTCCTACAATGAGCAGTTCTTC. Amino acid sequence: CASSLGGGHSYNEQFF. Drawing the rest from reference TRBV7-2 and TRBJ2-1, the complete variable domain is GAGVSQSPSNKVTEKGKDVELRCDPISGHTALYWYRQSLGQGLEFLIYFQGNSAPDKSGLPSDRFSAERTGGSVSTLTIQRTQQEDSAVYLCASSLGGGHSYNEQFFGPGTRLTVL.

This CDR3 is CASSLEGANTEAFF. The DNA for the CDR3 is TGCGCCAGCAGCTTGGAGGGGGCGAACACTGAAGCTTTCTTT. The rearrangement links TRBV5-1 to TRBJ1-1, with 7 bases that match TRBD1. CDR3 length equals 14 residues. Germline assignment: CDR1 SGHRS and CDR2 YFSETQ. V lost 0 bases, J lost 1 base, and 0 bases stayed unmatched.

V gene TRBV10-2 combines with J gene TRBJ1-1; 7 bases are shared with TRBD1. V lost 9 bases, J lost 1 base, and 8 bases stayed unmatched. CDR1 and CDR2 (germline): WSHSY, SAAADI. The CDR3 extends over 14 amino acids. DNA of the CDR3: TGCGCCAGATTGACAGGGAAAGGGAACACTGAAGCTTTCTTT. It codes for CARLTGKGNTEAFF.

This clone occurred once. The DNA for the CDR3 is TGTGCCAGCAGCTTGGAACCGTGGCGGGAGAGTTTGGATACGCAGTATTTT. This gives the protein CASSLEPWRESLDTQYF. V and J are TRBV5-4 and TRBJ2-3; the match to TRBD2 covers 7 bases. This CDR3 spans 17 amino acids. Germline CDR1 SGHNT, CDR2 YYREEE (reference sequence). With 0 bases clipped from V and 6 bases from J, the junction kept 13 bases outside the gene matches. The complete variable domain, with remaining parts taken from reference TRBV5-4 and TRBJ2-3, reads ETGVTQSPTHLIKTRGQQVTLRCSSQSGHNTVSWYQQALGQGPQFIFQYYREEENGRGNFPPRFSGLQFPNYSSELNVNALELDDSALYLCASSLEPWRESLDTQYFGPGTRLTVL.

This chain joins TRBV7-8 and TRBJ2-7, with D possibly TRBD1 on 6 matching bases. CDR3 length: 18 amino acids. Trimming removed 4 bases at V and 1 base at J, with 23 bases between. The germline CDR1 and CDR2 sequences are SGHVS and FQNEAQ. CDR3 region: CASSSGGRGRRFSYEQYF. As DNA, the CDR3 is TGTGCCAGCAGCTCCGGTGGCAGGGGACGGCGGTTTTCCTACGAGCAGTACTTC.

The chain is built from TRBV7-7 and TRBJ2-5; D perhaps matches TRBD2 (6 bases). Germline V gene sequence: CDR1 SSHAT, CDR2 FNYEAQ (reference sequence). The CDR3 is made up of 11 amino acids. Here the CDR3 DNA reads TGTGCTAGCGGACGTTCGGAGACCCAGTACTTC. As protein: CASGRSETQYF. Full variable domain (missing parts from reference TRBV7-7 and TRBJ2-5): GAGVSQSPRYKVTKRGQDVTLRCDPISSHATLYWYQQALGQGPEFLTYFNYEAQPDKSGLPSDRFSAERPEGSISTLTIQRTEQRDSAMYRCASGRSETQYFGPGTRLLVL.

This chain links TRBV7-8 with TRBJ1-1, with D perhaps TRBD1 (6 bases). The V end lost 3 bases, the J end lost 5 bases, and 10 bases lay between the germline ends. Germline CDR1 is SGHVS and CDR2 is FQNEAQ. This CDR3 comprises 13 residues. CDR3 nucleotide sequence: TGTGCCAGCAGCTTGGGAGGGGGAACTGAAGCTTTCTTT. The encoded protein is CASSLGGGTEAFF.

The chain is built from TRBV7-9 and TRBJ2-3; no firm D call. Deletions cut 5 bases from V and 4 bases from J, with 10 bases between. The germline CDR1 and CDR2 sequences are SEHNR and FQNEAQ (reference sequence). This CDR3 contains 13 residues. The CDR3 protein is CASSLLSADTQYF. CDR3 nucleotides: TGTGCCAGCAGCCTTCTCTCAGCAGATACGCAGTATTTT.

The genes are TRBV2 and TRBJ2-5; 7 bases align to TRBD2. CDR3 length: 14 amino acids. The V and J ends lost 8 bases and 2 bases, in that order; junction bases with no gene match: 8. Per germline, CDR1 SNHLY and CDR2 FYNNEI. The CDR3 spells CASLDTGGQETQYF. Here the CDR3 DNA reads TGTGCCAGCTTAGATACGGGAGGTCAAGAGACCCAGTACTTC.

CDR3 sequence reads: CSVGLTPYEQYF. DNA of the CDR3: TGCAGCGTAGGGTTAACCCCCTACGAGCAGTACTTC. This chain joins TRBV29-1 and TRBJ2-7; D ambiguous. The CDR3 loop spans 12 amino acids. Germline CDR1 reads SQVTM; CDR2 reads ANQGSEA. V was shortened by 6 bases and J by 2 bases, with 11 bases between the two germline ends.

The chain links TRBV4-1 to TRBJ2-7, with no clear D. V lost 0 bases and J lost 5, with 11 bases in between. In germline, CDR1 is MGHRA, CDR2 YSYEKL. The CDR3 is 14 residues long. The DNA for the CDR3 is TGCGCCAGCAGCCAAGACTCGGTTTGGAACGAGCAGTACTTC. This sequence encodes CASSQDSVWNEQYF.

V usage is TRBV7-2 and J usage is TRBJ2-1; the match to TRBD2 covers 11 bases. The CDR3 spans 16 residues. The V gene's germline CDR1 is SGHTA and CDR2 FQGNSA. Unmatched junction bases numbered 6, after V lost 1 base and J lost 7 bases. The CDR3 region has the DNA TGTGCCAGCAGCTTAGTCCTAGCGGGAGGTTGGAATGAGCAGTTCTTC. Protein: CASSLVLAGGWNEQFF.

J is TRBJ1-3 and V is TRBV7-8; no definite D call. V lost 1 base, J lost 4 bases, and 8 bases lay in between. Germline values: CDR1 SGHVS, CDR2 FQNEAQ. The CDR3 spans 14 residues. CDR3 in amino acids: CASSLDTAGNTIYF. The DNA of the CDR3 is TGTGCCAGCAGCTTAGACACGGCGGGAAACACCATATATTTT. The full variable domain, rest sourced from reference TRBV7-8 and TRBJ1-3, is GAGVSQSPRYKVAKRGQDVALRCDPISGHVSLFWYQQALGQGPEFLTYFQNEAQLDKSGLPSDRFFAERPEGSVSTLKIQRTQQEDSAVYLCASSLDTAGNTIYFGEGSWLTVV.

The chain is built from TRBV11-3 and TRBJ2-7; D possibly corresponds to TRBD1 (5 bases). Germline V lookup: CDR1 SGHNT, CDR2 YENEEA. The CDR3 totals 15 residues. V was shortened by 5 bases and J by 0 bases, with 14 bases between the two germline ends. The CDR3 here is CASSPDRRSSYEQYF. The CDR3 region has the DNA TGTGCCAGCAGCCCCGACAGACGGAGCTCCTACGAGCAGTACTTC.